The 21 T cell receptor beta chains presented below share a single source sample, sequenced in a study of shared clonotypes between healthy human individuals. Produced via immunoSEQ multiplex PCR; TCRdb's table is partial and in-frame only. This table holds approximately 590,000 clones, nearly 97% found once. Naive CD8 cells lacked CD45RO and underwent positive selection for CCR7, leaving out terminally differentiated effector memory CD45RA+ cells. What was sequenced was naive CD8+ T cells sorted from blood. The receptors originated from a woman aged 30 to 39 in good health.

This clone has just one count. This chain connects TRBV19 to TRBJ2-2; D gene ambiguous. Germline V gives CDR1 LNHDA, CDR2 SQIVND (reference sequence). Trimming took off 5 bases at V and 3 bases at J, with 16 bases between the two ends. The CDR3 spans 16 residues. CDR3 loop: CASSPYLVLDTGELFF. Written as DNA, the CDR3 is TGTGCCAGTAGTCCTTATTTAGTCCTCGACACCGGGGAGCTGTTTTTT.

On this clone: This sample includes further DNA sequences coding for the same CDR3. This chain connects TRBV5-1 to TRBJ2-1, with TRBD2 matching 8 bases. Germline assignment: CDR1 SGHRS and CDR2 YFSETQ. The junction had 1 base not matched to a gene; V was cut back by 2 bases and J by 3 bases. The CDR3 runs to 14 residues. The CDR3 sequence is CASSLSGSYNEQFF. CDR3 bases: TGCGCCAGCAGCTTAAGCGGGAGCTACAATGAGCAGTTCTTC.

The chain couples TRBV6-5 to TRBJ1-2; possible D gene TRBD1, 5 bases. CDR3 length equals 13 residues. The V gene's germline CDR1 is MNHEY and CDR2 SVGAGI. V lost 8 bases and J lost 8, with 18 bases in between. The CDR3 DNA reads as TGTGCCAGCCAATCGGGATGGGGCGAGGGCTACACCTTC. Its translation is CASQSGWGEGYTF.

A single count supports this clone. J is TRBJ2-3 and V is TRBV27; a possible D gene is TRBD2 (6 bases). Germline CDR1 and CDR2: MNHEY and SMNVEV (reference sequence). Deletions cut 3 bases from V and 6 bases from J, with 13 bases between. There are 14 residues in the CDR3. The CDR3 here is CASSFTGARDTQYF. The CDR3 bases are TGTGCCAGCAGTTTTACGGGAGCGAGGGATACGCAGTATTTT.

This chain links TRBV27 with TRBJ2-1; D is uncertain. Deletions cut 6 bases from V and 0 bases from J, with 18 bases between. CDR1 and CDR2 (germline): MNHEY, SMNVEV (reference sequence). CDR3 size: 17 residues. CDR3 sequence (DNA): TGTGCCAGCAGGGCTAGGTCTTTAGGATACTCCTACAATGAGCAGTTCTTC. Its translation is CASRARSLGYSYNEQFF.

The V and J genes are TRBV28 and TRBJ2-7, with D possibly TRBD2 on 5 matching bases. From germline, CDR1 is MDHEN and CDR2 SYDVKM. The CDR3 covers 13 residues. Trimming removed 2 bases at V and 5 bases at J, with 10 bases between. The CDR3 DNA reads TGTGCCAGCAGTTTACCACTAGTCGACGAGCAGTACTTC. Translating gives CASSLPLVDEQYF.

The rearrangement links TRBV27 to TRBJ2-5, with 11 bases matching TRBD2. CDR1 MNHEY and CDR2 SMNVEV come from the germline V gene (reference sequence). There are 15 residues in the CDR3. Germline trimming cut 6 bases from V and 2 bases from J; bases unmatched to any gene: 5. The CDR3 coding sequence is TGTGCCAGCAGCATAGGGACTAGCGGACAAGAGACCCAGTACTTC. This gives the protein CASSIGTSGQETQYF.

The J gene is TRBJ2-1, the V gene TRBV19, with D possibly matching TRBD2 (5 bases). This CDR3 is built from 14 residues. V was trimmed by 5 bases and J by 9 bases, leaving 17 bases between them. Germline assignment: CDR1 LNHDA and CDR2 SQIVND (reference sequence). The CDR3 DNA follows: TGTGCCAGTAGTGGGAGTGACTGGGCCAGTGAGCAGTTCTTC. Amino acids: CASSGSDWASEQFF.

V usage is TRBV29-1 and J usage is TRBJ2-7; no reliable D call. Looked up from germline, CDR1 is SQVTM and CDR2 is ANQGSEA. The CDR3 sequence is 12 residues long. V was clipped by 6 bases and J by 0 bases, with 9 bases between them. As DNA, the CDR3 is TGCAGCGTCTCGGCAAGCTCCTACGAGCAGTACTTC. Protein sequence: CSVSASSYEQYF.

The CDR3 reads CASALGGGPGNEQFF. The CDR3 DNA follows: TGCGCCAGCGCGCTGGGCGGCGGTCCGGGGAATGAGCAGTTCTTC. The V gene is TRBV4-1, the J gene TRBJ2-1; possible D gene TRBD2, 5 bases. This CDR3 comprises 15 residues. Trimming shortened V by 8 bases and J by 7 bases, and 21 bases separated the two germline ends. CDR1 and CDR2 from the germline V gene are MGHRA and YSYEKL.

This chain joins TRBV4-2 and TRBJ2-2; TRBD2 aligns across 8 bases. J was trimmed by 6 bases and V by 2 bases; bases with no gene match: 8. Germline V gene lookup returns CDR1 LGHNA and CDR2 YNFKEQ. The CDR3 length is 16 residues. The CDR3 coding sequence is TGTGCCAGCAGCCAATTTCGTAGCGGGGACGCCGGGGAGCTGTTTTTT. This codes for CASSQFRSGDAGELFF.

V is TRBV30 and J is TRBJ1-6; 9 bases are shared with TRBD1. V trimming: 8 bases; J trimming: 7 bases; junction bases outside the gene matches: 3. Germline-derived CDR1 and CDR2 are GTSNPN and SVGIG (reference sequence). CDR3 length: 12 residues. CDR3 amino acids: CARGQGNSPLHF. CDR3 sequence (DNA): TGTGCCCGGGGACAGGGAAATTCACCCCTCCACTTT. The variable domain in full, completed from reference TRBV30 and TRBJ1-6, reads SQTIHQWPATLVQPVGSPLSLECTVEGTSNPNLYWYRQAAGRGLQLLFYSVGIGQISSEVPQNLSASRPQDRQFILSSKKLLLSDSGFYLCARGQGNSPLHFGNGTRLTVT.

The genes are TRBV15 and TRBJ2-5, with D perhaps TRBD1 or TRBD2 (5 bases each). The CDR3 contains 13 residues. The germline V and J ends were trimmed by 0 bases and 3 bases, with 5 bases remaining between them. Germline CDR1 LNHNV, CDR2 YYDKDF (reference sequence). The DNA for the CDR3 is TGTGCCACCAGCAGAGAGGGGGAAGAGACCCAGTACTTC. Protein: CATSREGEETQYF.

This clone was seen only once. The genes are TRBV11-3 and TRBJ2-1, with D possibly being TRBD2 (5 bases). Trimming stripped 5 bases from V and 0 bases from J, with 14 bases between. CDR1 SGHNT and CDR2 YENEEA come from the germline V gene. This CDR3 spans 16 amino acids. This CDR3 reads CASSPSEGGSYNEQFF. DNA of the CDR3: TGTGCCAGCAGCCCTAGTGAGGGCGGCTCCTACAATGAGCAGTTCTTC. The variable domain in full, completed from reference TRBV11-3 and TRBJ2-1, reads EAGVVQSPRYKIIEKKQPVAFWCNPISGHNTLYWYLQNLGQGPELLIRYENEEAVDDSQLPKDRFSAERLKGVDSTLKIQPAELGDSAVYLCASSPSEGGSYNEQFFGPGTRLTVL.

This chain uses TRBV11-3 with TRBJ2-2; no definite D call. The V end lost 0 bases, the J end lost 1 base, and 12 bases lay between the germline ends. The CDR3 covers 17 residues. CDR1 is SGHNT, CDR2 YENEEA, per germline. The CDR3, as DNA: TGTGCCAGCAGCTTAGATCTGGGAACCGAGAACACCGGGGAGCTGTTTTTT. It is translated as CASSLDLGTENTGELFF.

The chain combines TRBV5-1 with TRBJ2-7; 10 bases line up with TRBD2. The CDR3 spans 15 residues. Trimming at V came to 3 bases and at J to 3 bases, leaving 6 bases not matched to a gene. Germline V gene lookup returns CDR1 SGHRS and CDR2 YFSETQ. The CDR3 DNA sequence: TGCGCCAGCAGCTCCAGGGGGACTAGCGACTACGAGCAGTACTTC. Translated, it gives CASSSRGTSDYEQYF.

Worth noting for this clone: This CDR3 is also generated by other DNA sequences in the sample. The V call is TRBV2, the J call TRBJ2-7; D not certain. Trimming shortened V by 3 bases and J by 4 bases, and 4 bases separated the two germline ends. The CDR3 is 11 amino acids. Germline CDR1 is SNHLY and CDR2 is FYNNEI. CDR3 coding DNA: TGTGCCAGCAGTGATACTTACGAGCAGTACTTC. Translation: CASSDTYEQYF.

The gene calls are TRBV5-1 and TRBJ1-5, with 9 bases aligning to TRBD1. The CDR3 covers 15 residues. The junction had 5 bases not matched to a gene; V was cut back by 5 bases and J by 2 bases. Germline CDR1 and CDR2: SGHRS and YFSETQ. CDR3 amino acids: CASSSGQGGNQPQHF. The CDR3 coding sequence is TGCGCCAGCAGTTCGGGACAGGGTGGCAATCAGCCCCAGCATTTT.

This clone was recorded only once. The chain is built from TRBV7-9 and TRBJ2-1; D is perhaps TRBD2 (6 bases). This CDR3 is 16 amino acids long. Trimming pared 3 bases from V and 6 bases from J, leaving 18 bases between. In germline, CDR1 is SEHNR, CDR2 FQNEAQ (reference sequence). The CDR3 DNA follows: TGTGCCAGCAGCTTCCCTGCCCGGGAGTCTGGCAATGAGCAGTTCTTC. Amino acids: CASSFPARESGNEQFF.

The V call is TRBV11-2, the J call TRBJ1-1; D remains unclear. The CDR3 covers 18 residues. Germline lookup yields CDR1 SGHAT and CDR2 FQNNGV. Between the trimmed V and J ends, which lost 1 base and 0 bases, there was a span of 18 bases. The CDR3 sequence is CASSLGLGTGLMNTEAFF. CDR3 in DNA: TGTGCCAGCAGCTTAGGATTAGGAACGGGCCTTATGAACACTGAAGCTTTCTTT.

This clone was detected once. The chain employs TRBV6-5 and TRBJ2-7, with 11 bases aligning to TRBD2. CDR3 length: 15 residues. Germline trimming cut 6 bases from V and 3 bases from J; bases unmatched to any gene: 7. Germline CDR1 MNHEY, CDR2 SVGAGI. The CDR3 is CASSATSGSLYEQYF. The CDR3 DNA reads TGTGCCAGCAGCGCTACTAGCGGGAGTCTCTACGAGCAGTACTTC.